These T cell receptor beta chains were read from a single sample in a study of control samples from healthy donors and cancer patients. The method was immunoSEQ multiplex PCR; TCRdb's version includes in-frame clones alone and lacks a portion of them. The sample records about 49,000 clones, 80% to 90% being singletons. The material sequenced was PBMCs. These receptors were collected from a woman in her fifties or sixties with lung cancer. Each CDR3 is given with its conserved first and last residue. The D gene is left open where the match is weak. Only some rows state a clone size, as once, few, many or a class for expanded clones.

>TRBV7-8|NA|TRBJ1-4|NA
TGTGCCAGCAGCCCCCCCGAGGTGGTTGCAACTAATGAAAAACTGTTTTTT
CASSPPEVVATNEKLFF
>TRBV6-4|NA|TRBJ2-4|TRBD2
TGTGCCAGCAGGGACGGGGGGGGAGCCAAAAACATTCAGTACTTC
CASRDGGGAKNIQYF
>TRBV7-2|NA|TRBJ1-3|NA
TGTGCCAGCAGCTCAGGGGTCCCCGGCTCTGGAAACACCATATATTTT
CASSSGVPGSGNTIYF
>TRBV27|once|TRBJ1-2|TRBD1
TGTGCCAGCAGTCCCGGACAGGGGACTAACTATGGCTACACCTTC
CASSPGQGTNYGYTF
>TRBV5-6|NA|TRBJ1-2|TRBD1
TGTGCCAGCAGCCTCACAGGGGAAAGGTATGGCTACACCTTC
CASSLTGERYGYTF
>TRBV6-5|NA|TRBJ1-2|NA
TGTGCCAGCAGTCTGACCCTGAACTATGGCTACACCTTC
CASSLTLNYGYTF
>TRBV13|NA|TRBJ2-3|NA
TGTGCCAGCAGCACCGGCACAGATACGCAGTATTTT
CASSTGTDTQYF
>TRBV7-2|few|TRBJ1-5|NA
TGTGCCAGCAGCCTCAAACGGCAGGGCGATCAGCCCCAGCATTTT
CASSLKRQGDQPQHF
>TRBV18|few|TRBJ2-1|TRBD1
TGTGCCAGCTCACCACCGACAGGGGGCGATGAGCAGTTCTTC
CASSPPTGGDEQFF
>TRBV11-2|NA|TRBJ1-2|TRBD1
TGTGCCAGCAGCTTAGGGCTAGGGACAGGAAACTATGGCTACACCTTC
CASSLGLGTGNYGYTF
>TRBV30|NA|TRBJ2-1|NA
TGTGCCTGGAGTGTAAGTTACTACAATGAGCAGTTCTTC
CAWSVSYYNEQFF
>TRBV19|NA|TRBJ2-5|NA
TGTGCCAGTAGTCTTCGTGGGGGTGTCGAGACCCAGTACTTC
CASSLRGGVETQYF
>TRBV7-2|NA|TRBJ2-3|NA
TGTGCCAGCAGCTTAGCGACAGATACGCAGTATTTT
CASSLATDTQYF
>TRBV3-1/TRBV3-2|NA|TRBJ1-2|NA
TGTGCCAGCAGCCCAGAGACAGGCGGAAACTATGGCTACACCTTC
CASSPETGGNYGYTF
>TRBV28|NA|TRBJ1-4|TRBD1
TGTGCCAGCAGTCCGGGACAGGGGTTTGAAAAACTGTTTTTT
CASSPGQGFEKLFF
>TRBV7-9|NA|TRBJ1-4|NA
TGTGCCAGCAGCTTAATTTCACCTAATGAAAAACTGTTTTTT
CASSLISPNEKLFF
>TRBV10-3|NA|TRBJ1-1|NA
TGTGCCATCAGTGAGACAGGGATGAACACTGAAGCTTTCTTT
CAISETGMNTEAFF
>TRBV19|NA|TRBJ1-5|NA
TGTGCCAGTACCCTAGGGAGCGACAATCAGCCCCAGCATTTT
CASTLGSDNQPQHF
>TRBV5-4|NA|TRBJ1-2|NA
TGTGCCAGCAGCTCCCGACAGGTCGTTAACTATGGCTACACCTTC
CASSSRQVVNYGYTF
>TRBV10-3|once|TRBJ1-1|NA
TGTGCCATCAGTGAGTCGACTCAAGGGGCGGACACTGAAGCTTTCTTT
CAISESTQGADTEAFF
>TRBV3-1/TRBV3-2|NA|TRBJ2-5|NA
TGTGCCAGCAGCCCCGGTGGAGAGACCCAGTACTTC
CASSPGGETQYF
>TRBV11-2|once|TRBJ2-3|TRBD2
TGTGCCAGCAGCTTAGTTGCTAGCGGTTTTAGCACAGATACGCAGTATTTT
CASSLVASGFSTDTQYF
>TRBV18|NA|TRBJ1-1|TRBD1
TGTGCCAGCTCACCACGAGGGACAGGGGGAAGGACTGAAGCTTTCTTT
CASSPRGTGGRTEAFF
>TRBV5-5|NA|TRBJ2-7|NA
TGTGCCAGCAGCTTGGATCAGGGTAACTACGAGCAGTACTTC
CASSLDQGNYEQYF
>TRBV6-1|NA|TRBJ1-2|NA
TGTGCCAGCAGTGAATTGGACCCGAGAAAGGGGTATGGCTACACCTTC
CASSELDPRKGYGYTF
>TRBV6-2/TRBV6-3|NA|TRBJ2-5|NA
TGTGCCAGTAGCCCCCCTAGTCTGGAGACCCAGTACTTC
CASSPPSLETQYF
>TRBV3-1/TRBV3-2|once|TRBJ1-5|NA
TGTGCCAGCAGCCAAAATCCGAGTAGCAATCAGCCCCAGCATTTT
CASSQNPSSNQPQHF
>TRBV19|NA|TRBJ1-3|TRBD1
TGTGCCAGTAGTATGGCGACAGGGACGACTGGAAACACCATATATTTT
CASSMATGTTGNTIYF
>TRBV5-1|few|TRBJ1-2|TRBD1
TGCGCCAGCAGCTTTCTTTTCGGACAGGCTCTATGGAAAGGCTACACCTTC
CASSFLFGQALWKGYTF
>TRBV15|NA|TRBJ1-1|NA
TGTGCCACCAGCGGTCGAAAAGTGATGAACACTGAAGCTTTCTTT
CATSGRKVMNTEAFF
>TRBV28|NA|TRBJ2-5|NA
TGTGCCAGCAGTCACCCACAGGAGTACCAAGAGACCCAGTACTTC
CASSHPQEYQETQYF
>TRBV7-3|once|TRBJ1-3|NA
TGTGCCAGCAGCCCCGGCGGGGGAGACACCATATATTTT
CASSPGGGDTIYF
>TRBV13|NA|TRBJ1-6|NA
TGTGCCAGCAGCTTAGTGACGCCAGCCTATAATTCACCCCTCCACTTT
CASSLVTPAYNSPLHF
>TRBV7-2|NA|TRBJ1-2|NA
TGTGCCAGCAGGAGAGGCGGGACCGACTATGGCTACACCTTC
CASRRGGTDYGYTF
>TRBV27|once|TRBJ1-6|TRBD1
TGTGCCAGCAGTTTTCCAGGGGGGAGCCTCCACTTT
CASSFPGGSLHF
>TRBV12-3/TRBV12-4|few|TRBJ2-4|NA
TGTGCCAGCAGTTTCAGGGACTTGGGGATTCAGTACTTC
CASSFRDLGIQYF
>TRBV5-6|NA|TRBJ1-5|NA
TGTGCCAGCAGCTTGGGGCAGCAAAATGAGCCCCAGCATTTT
CASSLGQQNEPQHF
>TRBV25-1|NA|TRBJ1-3|NA
TGTGCCAGCACCCGCGCAGGGAGTGGAAACACCATATATTTT
CASTRAGSGNTIYF
>TRBV7-8|NA|TRBJ2-7|NA
TGTGCCAGCAGCTTAGCCGGGACTTCCTACGAGCAGTACTTC
CASSLAGTSYEQYF
>TRBV7-2|NA|TRBJ2-2|NA
TGTGCCAGCAGCTTAGTGTCGCGGCTCACCGGGGAGCTGTTTTTT
CASSLVSRLTGELFF
>TRBV6-6|NA|TRBJ1-5|NA
TGTGCCAGCAGCCCTTGGACAATCTATCAGCCCCAGCATTTT
CASSPWTIYQPQHF
>TRBV7-9|NA|TRBJ2-3|TRBD2
TGTGCCACCCAGAGGTGGGGAAGTGGGGACTATTCAGCAGATACGCAGTATTTT
CATQRWGSGDYSADTQYF
>TRBV28|NA|TRBJ1-2|NA
TGTGCCAGCAGTTCCCCCAAGGTCCCGTCTAACTATGGCTACACCTTC
CASSSPKVPSNYGYTF
>TRBV12-5|NA|TRBJ2-1|TRBD2
TGTGCTAGTGGTTTGAAAGTGGGGACTAGCGGGGGTCACAATGAGCAGTTCTTC
CASGLKVGTSGGHNEQFF
>TRBV27|NA|TRBJ1-2|TRBD1
TGTGCCAGCAGCTCTGGGACAGGCCTGGACTATGGCTACACCTTC
CASSSGTGLDYGYTF
>TRBV30|NA|TRBJ1-2|TRBD1
TGTGCCTGGAGTGTAAATCCGACAGGGGGCGTCTATGGCTACACCTTC
CAWSVNPTGGVYGYTF